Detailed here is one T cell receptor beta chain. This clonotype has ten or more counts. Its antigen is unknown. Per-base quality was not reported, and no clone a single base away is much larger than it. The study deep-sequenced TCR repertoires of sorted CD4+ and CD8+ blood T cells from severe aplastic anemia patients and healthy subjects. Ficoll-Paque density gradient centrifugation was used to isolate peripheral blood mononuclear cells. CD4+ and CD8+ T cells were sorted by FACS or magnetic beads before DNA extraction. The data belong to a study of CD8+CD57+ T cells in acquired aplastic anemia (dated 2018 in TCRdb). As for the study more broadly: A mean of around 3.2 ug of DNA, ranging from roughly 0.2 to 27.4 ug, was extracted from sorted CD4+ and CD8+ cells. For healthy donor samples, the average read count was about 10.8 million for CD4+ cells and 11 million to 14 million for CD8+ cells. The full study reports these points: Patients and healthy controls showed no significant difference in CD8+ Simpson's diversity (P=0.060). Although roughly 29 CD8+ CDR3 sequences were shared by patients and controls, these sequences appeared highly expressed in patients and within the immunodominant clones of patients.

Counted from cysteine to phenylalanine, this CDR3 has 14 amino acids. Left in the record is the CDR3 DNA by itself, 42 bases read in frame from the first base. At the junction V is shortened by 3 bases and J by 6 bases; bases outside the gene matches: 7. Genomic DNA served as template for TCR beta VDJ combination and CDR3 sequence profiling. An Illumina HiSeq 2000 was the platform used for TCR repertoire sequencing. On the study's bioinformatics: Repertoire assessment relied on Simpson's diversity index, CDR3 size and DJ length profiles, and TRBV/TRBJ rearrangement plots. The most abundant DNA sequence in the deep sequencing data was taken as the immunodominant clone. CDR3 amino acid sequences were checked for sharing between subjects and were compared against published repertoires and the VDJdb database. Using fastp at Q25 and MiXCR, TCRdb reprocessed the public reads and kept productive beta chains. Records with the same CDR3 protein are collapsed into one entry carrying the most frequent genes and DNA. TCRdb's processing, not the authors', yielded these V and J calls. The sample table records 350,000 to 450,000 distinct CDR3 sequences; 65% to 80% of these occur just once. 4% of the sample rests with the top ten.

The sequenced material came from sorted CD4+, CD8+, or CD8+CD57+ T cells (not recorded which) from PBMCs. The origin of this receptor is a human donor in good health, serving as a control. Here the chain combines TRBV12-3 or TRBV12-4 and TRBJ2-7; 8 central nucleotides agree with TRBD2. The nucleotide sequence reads TGTGCCAGCAGTTTGTCGGGGGGGCCCTGCGAGCAGTACTTC. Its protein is CASSLSGGPCEQYF.